This T cell receptor (beta chain) was retrieved from a study of blood T cell repertoires in COVID-19. Study in general: Sample material is recorded as cDNA or gDNA derived from T cells, B-cell-depleted T cells, or PBMCs.

The table came from immunoSEQ multiplex PCR; TCRdb's copy has only in-frame clones and leaves some out. There are about 120,000 clones in the sample; roughly 90% occur only once, and more than 0.9% lies in the top ten. The CDR3 contains 18 residues. V and J are TRBV21-1 and TRBJ1-6; TRBD1, as called in the table, went unchecked against the DNA. TRBV21-1 has pseudogene status. The sequence was obtained from an elderly woman with acute or convalescent COVID-19. Sequencing was carried out using peripheral blood. Written as DNA, the CDR3 is TGTGCCAGCAGCAACTGGGACAGGCCCTCTCTATATAATTCACCCCTCCACTTT. It is translated as CASSNWDRPSLYNSPLHF.